This TCR beta chain was retrieved from a study of read filtering for tumor transcriptome and immune sequencing (dated by TCRdb to about 2020). Regarding the research as a whole: The cohort consisted of under 20 male and some 13 female patients, with a mean age of around 66 years and an age range of roughly 45 to 90. By revised international staging, fewer than ten patients were R-ISS I, about 15 were R-ISS II and 7 were R-ISS III. After DNase treatment, whole-transcriptome libraries were prepared with the TruSeq RNA Access Library Prep Kit. TCR-region mapped reads per sample ranged from about 4 to 11 million with IR-seq versus only about 85 to 1273 with RNA-seq. TCR repertoires obtained by targeted immune repertoire sequencing and by bulk whole-transcriptome sequencing performed on the same bone marrow samples were compared. One main goal was a read-filtering strategy for immune repertoire data, in particular deciding whether clonotypes backed by only one read should be removed.

Between the V and J ends, shortened by 4 bases and 6 bases respectively, the junction contains 11 bases. From the germline V gene, CDR1 is SGDLS and CDR2 is YYNGEE. Its CDR3 holds 13 amino acids, cysteine through phenylalanine. The DNA shown is the 39-base CDR3, in frame from base 1. Every patient had bone marrow sampled at the time of active disease. Ficoll-Hypaque density gradient centrifugation was used to isolate the bone marrow mononuclear cells. To remove myeloma plasma cells, the cells were labeled with CD138 magnetic microbeads on a MACS separator, and CD138-negative cells were then collected by negative selection. Purity of the isolated cells was checked by flow cytometry on an Attune NxT using CD138 antibodies. TRIzol reagent was used to extract total RNA, and a NanoDrop spectrophotometer was used to quantify the extracted RNA. For each patient, the CD138-negative bone marrow sample underwent paired RNA-seq and IR-seq.

Beyond this particular receptor, the publication reports: Single-read clonotypes made up about 80% of clonotypes but only 3% to 4.5% of total reads in IR-seq, compared with approximately 75% of clonotypes and about 44% of reads in RNA-seq. The sorted CD138-negative fraction was composed of a mixed bone marrow immune population rather than of purified T cells. Removing single-read clonotypes increased the correlation between IR-seq and RNA-seq shared clonotype proportions. Compared with RNA-seq, IR-seq captured clonotypes at much greater depth and more reliably, and a smaller IR-seq throughput was enough to identify most of the shared clonotypes.

TCR libraries were constructed from roughly 400 ng RNA using the Immunoverse kit, and molecular barcoded adaptors covering alpha/delta and beta/gamma chains were employed. TCR library preparation used the same RNA that was used for transcriptome sequencing. An Illumina HiSeq 4000 with 2 x 150 cycles was used to sequence the TCR libraries. The study's own analysis went as follows. TCR reads were aligned to human V, D, J and C references and assembled into CDR3 clonotypes with MiXCR, including quality filtering and error correction. The tcR package in R was used to analyze clonotype counts and gene usage diversity. Raw mapping reads were checked after the RNA-seq reads had been mapped by STAR aligner version 2.5.3a onto the human GRCh37 genome. To test the effect of sequencing depth on detected clonotypes, IR-seq fastq files were randomly downsampled using Seqtk 1.3. The public reads were reanalyzed by TCRdb: fastp trimming at Q25, MiXCR alignment, in-frame beta chains only. CDR3 protein duplicates are merged, each entry listing the most common genes and DNA. The V and J calls shown here were made by TCRdb, not taken from the authors' results. The sample yields 43,000 or so distinct CDR3 sequences; around 21% were counted once. Clones ranked in the top ten supply over 35% of the sample.

This clonotype was recorded many times. The antigen this receptor binds is unknown. No qualities accompany the bases; no much larger clone lies one base away. The specimen was a population of CD138-negative cells sorted from bone marrow. The intended sense of this specimen's cell subset or site label: bone marrow mononuclear cells depleted of CD138+ plasma/myeloma cells by negative magnetic selection. The receptor was isolated from a donor over 35 with multiple myeloma. Rearrangement joined TRBV9 to TRBJ2-1; TRBD1 might be the D gene, on 5 matching bases. The nucleotide sequence is given as TGTGCCAGCAGCTCCTCTAGGGGCAATGAGCAGTTCTTC. It translates as CASSSSRGNEQFF.